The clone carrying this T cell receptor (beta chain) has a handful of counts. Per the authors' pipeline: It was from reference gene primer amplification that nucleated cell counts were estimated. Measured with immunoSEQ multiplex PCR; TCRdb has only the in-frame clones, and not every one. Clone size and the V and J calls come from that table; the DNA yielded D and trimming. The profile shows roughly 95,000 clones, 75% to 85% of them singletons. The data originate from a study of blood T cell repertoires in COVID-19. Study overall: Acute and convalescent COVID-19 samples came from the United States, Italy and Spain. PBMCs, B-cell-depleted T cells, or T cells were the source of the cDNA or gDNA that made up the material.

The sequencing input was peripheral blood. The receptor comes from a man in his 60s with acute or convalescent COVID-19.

The CDR3: CSPSGRRGQYF. The CDR3 DNA reads as TGCAGTCCCTCCGGGCGGAGGGGGCAGTATTTT. J is TRBJ2-3 and V is TRBV20-1; possible D gene TRBD2, 6 bases. Germline-derived CDR1 and CDR2 are DFQATT and SNEGSKA (reference sequence). This CDR3 is 11 amino acids long. Trimming took 8 bases from V and 11 from J, leaving 17 bases between them.